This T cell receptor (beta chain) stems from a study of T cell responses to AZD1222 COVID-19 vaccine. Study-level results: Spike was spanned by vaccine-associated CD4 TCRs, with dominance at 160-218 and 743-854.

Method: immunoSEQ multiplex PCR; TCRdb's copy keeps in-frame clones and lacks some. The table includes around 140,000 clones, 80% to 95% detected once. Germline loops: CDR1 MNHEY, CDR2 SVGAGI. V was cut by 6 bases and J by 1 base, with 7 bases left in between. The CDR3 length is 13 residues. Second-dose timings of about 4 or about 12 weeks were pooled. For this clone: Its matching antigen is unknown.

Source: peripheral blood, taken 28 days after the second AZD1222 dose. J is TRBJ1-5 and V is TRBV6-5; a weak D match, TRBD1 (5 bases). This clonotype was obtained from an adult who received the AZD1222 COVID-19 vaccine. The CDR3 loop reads CASRDKSNQPQHF. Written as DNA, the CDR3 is TGTGCCAGCAGGGACAAAAGCAATCAGCCCCAGCATTTT.